These 17 T cell receptor beta chains were sequenced from one sample in a study of T cell responses to AZD1222 COVID-19 vaccine (dated by TCRdb to the early 2020s). The sample's time point, from its label and the paper: baseline before first vaccination. Library preparation used the immunoSEQ multiplex PCR assay. TCRdb stores this immuneACCESS table with in-frame sequences only. Part of the clones is absent; in the studies checked, under half of the shortfall reflects unresolved V genes, and no reason is known for the rest. This sample has 120,000 or so clones in its table, and around 92% of those were observed once. 1.1% of the sample rests with the top ten. Sequences were derived from peripheral blood, sampled on day 0 of AZD1222 vaccination. The receptors come from an adult in good health.

The chain couples TRBV5-4 to TRBJ2-1, with D possibly being TRBD2 (5 bases). V was clipped by 4 bases and J by 0 bases, with 11 bases between them. The CDR3 is 15 residues long. Germline V gene lookup returns CDR1 SGHNT and CDR2 YYREEE (reference sequence). The CDR3 nucleotides are TGTGCCAGCAGCCATAGCGTGAGCTCCTACAATGAGCAGTTCTTC. Protein: CASSHSVSSYNEQFF.

The chain recombines TRBV6-4 with TRBJ2-1; the match to TRBD2 covers 7 bases. Germline assignment: CDR1 MRHNA and CDR2 SNTAGT. The CDR3 runs to 14 residues. V shed 4 bases and J 0 bases; nucleotides not matched to a gene: 0. The CDR3 nucleotides read TGTGCCAGCAGTGCTAGCGGCTCCTACAATGAGCAGTTCTTC. Encoded protein: CASSASGSYNEQFF.

The rearrangement joins TRBV5-1 to TRBJ2-6; 8 bases align to TRBD1. Per germline, CDR1 SGHRS and CDR2 YFSETQ. V dropped 1 base and J dropped 4; count of bases not matched to a gene: 10. The CDR3 runs 18 residues. The DNA for the CDR3 is TGCGCCAGCAGCTTGCCGGACAGGGATCGCGCCGGGGCCAACGTCCTGACTTTC. Protein sequence: CASSLPDRDRAGANVLTF.

The chain employs TRBV6-1 and TRBJ1-2; TRBD1 might be the D (5 bases). CDR1 is MNHNS, CDR2 SASEGT, per germline. CDR3 length equals 15 residues. The ends were cut back, 6 bases at V and 6 bases at J, with 20 bases in the middle. Written as DNA, the CDR3 is TGTGCCAGCAGGATAGGGCAGTGGGGGATCGATGGCTACACCTTC. As protein: CASRIGQWGIDGYTF.

The genes are TRBV5-8 and TRBJ2-1; unclear D gene. Per the germline V gene, CDR1 is SGHTS and CDR2 is YDEGEE. The length of the CDR3 is 16 residues. The V and J ends lost 1 base and 0 bases respectively, with 11 bases between them. This CDR3 is CASSLWPPSSYNEQFF. The CDR3 nucleotides are TGTGCCAGCAGCTTGTGGCCACCGAGCTCCTACAATGAGCAGTTCTTC.

The chain joins TRBV6-5 to TRBJ1-2; 9 bases fit TRBD1. Germline V CDR1 and CDR2: MNHEY, SVGAGI. CDR3 size: 14 residues. V lost 6 bases to trimming and J lost 9 bases; unmatched junction nucleotides: 11. CDR3 in amino acids: CASRYPGTGNSYTF. DNA of the CDR3: TGTGCCAGCAGGTACCCCGGGACAGGGAATAGCTACACCTTC.

The chain employs TRBV5-1 and TRBJ2-7, with D possibly matching TRBD1 (5 bases). V gave up 0 bases and J gave up 2 bases, with 9 bases separating them. The CDR3 runs 14 residues. Per germline, CDR1 SGHRS and CDR2 YFSETQ. CDR3 nucleotide sequence: TGCGCCAGCAGCTTGGACAGGTTTACCTACGAGCAGTACTTC. Amino acid sequence: CASSLDRFTYEQYF.

This rearrangement joins TRBV9 to TRBJ1-1, with a weak D call TRBD1 (5 bases). The V gene's germline CDR1 is SGDLS and CDR2 YYNGEE. Trimming stripped 0 bases from V and 7 bases from J, with 16 bases between. The CDR3 loop spans 15 amino acids. DNA of the CDR3: TGTGCCAGCAGCGTAGCGCCCCCCCACAGGTATGAAGCTTTCTTT. Residues: CASSVAPPHRYEAFF.

The chain combines TRBV24-1 with TRBJ2-1; D possibly corresponds to TRBD2 (5 bases). V lost 7 bases and J lost 5, with 14 bases in between. Germline-derived CDR1 and CDR2 are KGHDR and SFDVKD. The CDR3 is 14 residues long. The CDR3 here is CATSLDSTNNEQFF. CDR3 DNA sequence: TGTGCCACCAGCTTGGACTCGACCAACAATGAGCAGTTCTTC.

The chain recombines TRBV18 with TRBJ2-5; either TRBD1 or TRBD2 may supply D (5 bases each). V lost 1 base and J 5 bases, leaving 23 bases between the germline ends. Germline V lookup: CDR1 KGHSH, CDR2 LQKENI. This CDR3 comprises 18 residues. CDR3 residues: CASSPQIEPGPGEETQYF. As DNA, the CDR3 is TGTGCCAGCTCACCACAGATCGAACCGGGACCCGGGGAGGAGACCCAGTACTTC.

The J gene is TRBJ2-7, the V gene TRBV15; TRBD1 or TRBD2 may be the D gene (5 bases each). Deletions cut 3 bases from V and 2 bases from J, with 14 bases between. Germline V gives CDR1 LNHNV, CDR2 YYDKDF (reference sequence). This CDR3 comprises 15 residues. CDR3 residues: CATSRDRGGAYEQYF. For the CDR3, the DNA is TGTGCCACCAGCAGGGACCGTGGGGGAGCCTACGAGCAGTACTTC. The variable domain in full, with the rest retrieved from reference TRBV15 and TRBJ2-7, is DAMVIQNPRYQVTQFGKPVTLSCSQTLNHNVMYWYQQKSSQAPKLLFHYYDKDFNNEADTPDNFQSRRPNTSFCFLDIRSPGLGDTAMYLCATSRDRGGAYEQYFGPGTRLTVT.

The V gene is TRBV7-2, the J gene TRBJ2-1, with D unclear. The CDR3 has 13 residues. CDR1 SGHTA and CDR2 FQGNSA come from the germline V gene. Trimming took off 6 bases at V and 0 bases at J, with 6 bases between the two ends. The DNA of the CDR3 is TGTGCCAGCAGGGAGAGCTCCTACAATGAGCAGTTCTTC. The encoded protein is CASRESSYNEQFF.

The chain has TRBV27 and TRBJ2-2; maybe TRBD1 (6 bases). Per the germline V gene, CDR1 is MNHEY and CDR2 is SMNVEV (reference sequence). V lost 0 bases to trimming and J lost 4 bases, with 12 bases between them. This CDR3 has 16 amino acids. CDR3 sequence: CASSLSPGAGTGELFF. Written as DNA, the CDR3 is TGTGCCAGCAGTTTATCCCCAGGGGCTGGCACCGGGGAGCTGTTTTTT.

The rearrangement joins TRBV18 to TRBJ2-7; D is ambiguous. The germline V gene has CDR1 KGHSH and CDR2 LQKENI. The length of the CDR3 is 13 residues. Trimming removed 3 bases at V and 9 bases at J, with 15 bases between. The CDR3 protein is CASSPISRDWQYF. The DNA of the CDR3 is TGTGCCAGCTCACCGATTTCTAGAGACTGGCAGTACTTC.

The gene calls are TRBV5-4 and TRBJ2-2, with a weak D call TRBD1 (6 bases). Between the trimmed V and J ends, which lost 6 bases and 0 bases, there was a span of 9 bases. Germline V gene lookup returns CDR1 SGHNT and CDR2 YYREEE (reference sequence). The CDR3 length is 14 residues. CDR3 DNA sequence: TGTGCCAGCACCACAGGGCCGAACACCGGGGAGCTGTTTTTT. It translates to CASTTGPNTGELFF.

The chain combines TRBV4-2 with TRBJ2-7, with 8 bases that match TRBD1. This CDR3 contains 16 residues. V gave up 4 bases and J gave up 0 bases; unmatched junction bases: 8. Germline CDR1 is LGHNA and CDR2 is YNFKEQ. CDR3 loop: CASSRDDRGSSYEQYF. The DNA of the CDR3 is TGTGCCAGCAGCCGCGATGACAGGGGAAGCTCCTACGAGCAGTACTTC.

J is TRBJ2-7 and V is TRBV11-2, with TRBD2 matching 11 bases. Germline CDR1 and CDR2: SGHAT and FQNNGV. The length of the CDR3 is 17 residues. Trimming took 3 bases from V and 1 from J; bases not matched to a gene: 8. The CDR3 DNA reads TGTGCCAGCAGCTTTACGACTAGCGGGATATCATCCTACGAGCAGTACTTC. Its protein is CASSFTTSGISSYEQYF. Full variable domain (missing parts from reference TRBV11-2 and TRBJ2-7): EAGVAQSPRYKIIEKRQSVAFWCNPISGHATLYWYQQILGQGPKLLIQFQNNGVVDDSQLPKDRFSAERLKGVDSTLKIQPAKLEDSAVYLCASSFTTSGISSYEQYFGPGTRLTVT.